Shown below are 14 T cell receptor beta chains from a single sample sequenced in a study of T cell clones after liver transplantation. Produced via immunoSEQ multiplex PCR; TCRdb's table is partial and in-frame only. The sample includes 45,000 to 60,000 clones, roughly three quarters of them seen just once. Sequenced material: CD4+ T cells from blood, taken at the 22-month timepoint. The source is a human patient who received a liver transplant. Among the T cells, some may be from the graft donor.

The chain carries TRBV7-6 and TRBJ2-7; possibly TRBD1 for D (5 bases). The CDR3 spans 14 residues. Trimming removed 1 base from V and 4 bases from J, with 11 bases in between. CDR1 is SGHVS and CDR2 is FNYEAQ in the germline V gene. CDR3 in DNA: TGTGCCAGCAGCTTAGTACAGGCCGGGTACGAGCAGTACTTC. This translates into CASSLVQAGYEQYF.

The chain joins TRBV9 to TRBJ2-1; TRBD2 aligns across 7 bases. The CDR3 totals 15 residues. Germline CDR1 and CDR2: SGDLS and YYNGEE. The V and J ends lost 4 bases and 12 bases, in that order; junction bases with no gene match: 16. CDR3 nucleotide sequence: TGTGCCAGCAGCCTCGGGACTAATCTTGAGCTAGGGCAGTTCTTC. This encodes CASSLGTNLELGQFF.

V is TRBV7-6 and J is TRBJ2-1; D unresolved. The V end lost 1 base, the J end lost 3 bases, and 4 bases lay between the germline ends. This CDR3 contains 13 residues. The germline gives CDR1 SGHVS, CDR2 FNYEAQ. CDR3 sequence (DNA): TGTGCCAGCAGCTTAGTTGGCTACAATGAGCAGTTCTTC. Amino acid sequence: CASSLVGYNEQFF.

V is TRBV4-1 and J is TRBJ1-4; D gene ambiguous. V gave up 7 bases and J gave up 1 base, with 10 bases separating them. The CDR3 totals 14 residues. Germline CDR1 reads MGHRA; CDR2 reads YSYEKL. As DNA, the CDR3 is TGCGCCAGCACCCCTTCTCAAACTAATGAAAAACTGTTTTTT. It yields the protein CASTPSQTNEKLFF.

This chain links TRBV27 with TRBJ2-7; TRBD2 is a possible D gene (5 bases). V was cut by 4 bases and J by 2 bases, with 18 bases left in between. Germline loops: CDR1 MNHEY, CDR2 SMNVEV (reference sequence). This CDR3 comprises 16 residues. CDR3 nucleotides: TGTGCCAGCAGTTCATTAACGGGATTAAGCCCCTACGAGCAGTACTTC. Amino acid sequence: CASSSLTGLSPYEQYF.

Here the CDR3 reads CASSRQATGELFF. The CDR3 DNA sequence: TGTGCCAGCAGCCGTCAAGCGACCGGGGAGCTGTTTTTT. V is TRBV14 and J is TRBJ2-2; D is undetermined. The CDR3 is 13 residues long. V lost 4 bases and J 5 bases, leaving 8 bases between the germline ends. Germline V gene lookup returns CDR1 SGHDN and CDR2 FVKESK.

This chain uses TRBV6-6 with TRBJ1-4, with D perhaps matching TRBD1 (5 bases). The V end was cut by 5 bases, the J end by 8 bases, with 18 bases between. The CDR3 extends over 15 amino acids. CDR1 is MNHNY, CDR2 SVGAGI, per germline (reference sequence). CDR3 amino acids: CASSDLGTDGEKLFF. DNA for the CDR3: TGTGCCAGCAGTGACCTCGGGACCGATGGGGAAAAACTGTTTTTT.

The chain recombines TRBV4-1 with TRBJ1-6; D remains unclear. Germline CDR1 MGHRA, CDR2 YSYEKL. The V end was cut by 2 bases, the J end by 0 bases, with 20 bases between. The CDR3 is 20 amino acids. The CDR3 nucleotides read TGCGCCAGCAGCCAATTTAAGTCCTTTTCCTCCAGCTCCTATAATTCACCCCTCCACTTT. It codes for CASSQFKSFSSSSYNSPLHF.

The CDR3 region has the DNA TGTGCCAGCAGCTACGGACTAGGAGACACCGGGGAGCTGTTTTTT. It encodes CASSYGLGDTGELFF. This sequence joins TRBV5-6 and TRBJ2-2, with 7 bases lining up with TRBD2. The CDR3 sequence is 15 residues long. Germline V gives CDR1 SGHDT, CDR2 YYEEEE. V shed 3 bases, J shed 3 bases, and the junction held 5 bases outside the gene matches.

The rearrangement uses TRBV20-1 and TRBJ1-2; 8 bases align to TRBD1. The CDR3 covers 11 residues. With V trimmed by 6 bases and J by 10 bases, 7 bases remained unmatched. The germline CDR1 and CDR2 sequences are DFQATT and SNEGSKA (reference sequence). CDR3 protein: CSAPGTGVYTF. The CDR3 DNA reads as TGCAGTGCCCCCGGGACAGGCGTCTACACCTTC.

CDR3 coding DNA: TGTGCCAGTAGTCCCACAGGGGGTGTGTACAATGAGCAGTTCTTC. Translated, it gives CASSPTGGVYNEQFF. The rearrangement links TRBV19 to TRBJ2-1, with 8 bases identical to TRBD1. The V gene's germline CDR1 is LNHDA and CDR2 SQIVND (reference sequence). The ends lost 5 bases at V and 4 bases at J; junction bases unmatched: 7. The CDR3 has 15 amino acids.

In this sample, this clone turned up once. V and J are TRBV4-1 and TRBJ2-7; 8 bases line up with TRBD1. This CDR3 has 17 residues. Losses at the gene ends were 5 bases for V and 5 bases for J; bases not matched to a gene: 17. Germline V gene data show CDR1 as MGHRA and CDR2 as YSYEKL. CDR3 protein: CASSEPLSGQGAHEQYF. CDR3 coding DNA: TGCGCCAGCAGCGAACCACTATCGGGGCAGGGGGCTCACGAGCAGTACTTC.

The chain is built from TRBV5-4 and TRBJ1-3, with D possibly TRBD1 on 6 matching bases. The CDR3 extends over 16 amino acids. V lost 1 base and J 2 bases, leaving 13 bases between the germline ends. Per the germline V gene, CDR1 is SGHNT and CDR2 is YYREEE (reference sequence). The CDR3 spells CASSLPQGNAGNTIYF. The CDR3 DNA sequence: TGTGCCAGCAGCTTGCCACAGGGAAACGCTGGAAACACCATATATTTT.

The chain employs TRBV27 and TRBJ2-1; 16 bases agree with TRBD2. CDR3 size: 17 residues. Germline V gene sequence: CDR1 MNHEY, CDR2 SMNVEV (reference sequence). The J segment lost 7 bases and the V segment lost 4 bases, leaving 7 bases of the junction unmatched. CDR3 nucleotide sequence: TGTGCCAGCAGTTCGGGACTAGCGGGGGGGCCTGGGAATGAGCAGTTCTTC. It is translated as CASSSGLAGGPGNEQFF.